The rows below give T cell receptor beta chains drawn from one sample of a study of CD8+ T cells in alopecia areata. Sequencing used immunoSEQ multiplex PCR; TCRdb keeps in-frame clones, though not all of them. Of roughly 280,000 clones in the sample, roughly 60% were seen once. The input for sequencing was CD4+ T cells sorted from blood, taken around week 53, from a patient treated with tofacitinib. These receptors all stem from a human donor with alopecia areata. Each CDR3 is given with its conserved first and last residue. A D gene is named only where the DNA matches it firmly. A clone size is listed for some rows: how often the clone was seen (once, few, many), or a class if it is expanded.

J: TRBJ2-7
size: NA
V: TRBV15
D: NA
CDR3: CATSRDLLGPYEQYF
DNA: TGTGCCACCAGCAGAGATCTTCTAGGGCCCTACGAGCAGTACTTC

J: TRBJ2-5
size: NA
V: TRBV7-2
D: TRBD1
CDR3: CASSWDRQETQYF
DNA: TGTGCCAGCAGCTGGGACAGACAAGAGACCCAGTACTTC

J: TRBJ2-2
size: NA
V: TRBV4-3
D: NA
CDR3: CASSQDMAYTGELFF
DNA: TGCGCCAGCAGCCAAGATATGGCTTACACCGGGGAGCTGTTTTTT

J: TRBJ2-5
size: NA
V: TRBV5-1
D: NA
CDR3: CASSSQVLQETQYF
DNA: TGCGCCAGCAGCTCTCAAGTCCTCCAAGAGACCCAGTACTTC

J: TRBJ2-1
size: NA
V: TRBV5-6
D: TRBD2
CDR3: CASRRTSGRGEQFF
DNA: TGTGCCAGCCGCCGGACTAGCGGGAGGGGTGAGCAGTTCTTC

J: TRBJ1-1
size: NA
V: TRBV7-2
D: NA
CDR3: CASSFRSQMNTEAFF
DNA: TGTGCCAGCAGCTTTAGATCCCAAATGAACACTGAAGCTTTCTTT

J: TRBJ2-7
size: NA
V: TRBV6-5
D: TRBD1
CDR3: CASSPGQIYEQYF
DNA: TGTGCCAGCAGTCCGGGACAGATCTACGAGCAGTACTTC

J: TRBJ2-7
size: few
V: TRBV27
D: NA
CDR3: CASSWGYEQYF
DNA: TGTGCCAGCAGTTGGGGCTACGAGCAGTACTTC

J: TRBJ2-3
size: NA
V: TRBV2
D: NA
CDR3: CASSVGGPPGTDTQYF
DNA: TGTGCCAGCAGCGTAGGAGGACCCCCTGGCACAGATACGCAGTATTTT

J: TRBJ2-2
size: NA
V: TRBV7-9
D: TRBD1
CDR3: CAIRTGATGELFF
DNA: TGTGCCATTCGCACAGGGGCCACCGGGGAGCTGTTTTTT

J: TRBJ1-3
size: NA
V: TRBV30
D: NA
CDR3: CAWGVLDYSGNTIYF
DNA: TGTGCCTGGGGTGTCCTGGACTATTCTGGAAACACCATATATTTT

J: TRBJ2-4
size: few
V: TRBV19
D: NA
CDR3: CASSLRLAKNIQYF
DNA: TGTGCCAGTAGCCTTCGCTTGGCCAAAAACATTCAGTACTTC

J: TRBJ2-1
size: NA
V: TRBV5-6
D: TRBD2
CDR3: CASSYLAGYNEQFF
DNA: TGTGCCAGCAGCTATCTAGCGGGATACAATGAGCAGTTCTTC

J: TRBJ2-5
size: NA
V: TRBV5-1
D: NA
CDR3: CASRKGPNQETQYF
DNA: TGCGCCAGCAGAAAGGGACCCAACCAAGAGACCCAGTACTTC

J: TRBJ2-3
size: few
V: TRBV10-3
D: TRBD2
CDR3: CAISPTSGGRNTQYF
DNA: TGTGCCATCAGTCCTACTAGCGGGGGGAGAAATACGCAGTATTTT

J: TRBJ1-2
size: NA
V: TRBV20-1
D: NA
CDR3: CSATGDGYTF
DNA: TGCAGTGCTACAGGGGATGGCTACACCTTC

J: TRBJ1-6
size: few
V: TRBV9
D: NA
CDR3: CASSGWTRNSPLHF
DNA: TGTGCCAGCAGCGGATGGACAAGGAATTCACCCCTCCACTTT

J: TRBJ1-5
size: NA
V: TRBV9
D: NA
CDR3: CASSVGVSNQPQHF
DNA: TGTGCCAGCAGCGTAGGAGTGAGCAATCAGCCCCAGCATTTT

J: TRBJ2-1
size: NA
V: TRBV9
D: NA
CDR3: CASSVGQGSSYNEQFF
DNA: TGTGCCAGCAGCGTAGGGCAGGGGAGCTCCTACAATGAGCAGTTCTTC

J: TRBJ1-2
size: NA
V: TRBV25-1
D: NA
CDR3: CASSELWKTGYTF
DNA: TGTGCCAGCAGTGAATTATGGAAAACTGGCTACACCTTC

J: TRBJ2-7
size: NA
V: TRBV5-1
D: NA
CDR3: CASSFVRGRNEQYF
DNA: TGCGCCAGCAGCTTCGTGCGGGGCCGGAACGAGCAGTACTTC

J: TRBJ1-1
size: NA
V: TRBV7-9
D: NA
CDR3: CASSLISEDGTEAFF
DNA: TGTGCCAGCAGCTTGATCTCGGAAGACGGCACTGAAGCTTTCTTT

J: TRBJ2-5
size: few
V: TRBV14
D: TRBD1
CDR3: CASSPRAGGRETQYF
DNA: TGTGCCAGCAGCCCCCGGGCAGGGGGCAGGGAGACCCAGTACTTC

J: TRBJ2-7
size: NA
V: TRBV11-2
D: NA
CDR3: CASSLNQAYEQYF
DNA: TGTGCCAGCAGCTTAAACCAGGCCTACGAGCAGTACTTC